This section outlines one TCR beta chain sequence together with its context. Its antigen is unidentified. The CDR3 loop spans 13 amino acids. Germline assignment: CDR1 SGHAT and CDR2 FQNNGV. V lost 5 bases and J lost 10, with 12 bases in between. This sample stems from a study of T cell responses to AZD1222 COVID-19 vaccine. Points from the study as a whole: Two AZD1222 doses significantly raised spike-specific TCR breadth and depth over controls. Vaccine-related CD4 TCRs covered spike, predominating at 160-218 and 743-854. Clonal diversity was possibly underestimated; the donors were predominantly white British and more often female.

Generated by immunoSEQ multiplex PCR, the TCRdb table keeps only in-frame clones and is missing some. The top ten clones hold 4.2% of a sample with approximately 130,000 clones, 80% to 95% of them seen once. The sequences come from peripheral blood, collected 28 days after the second dose of the MenACWY control vaccine. V is TRBV11-2 and J is TRBJ1-6, with a weak D call TRBD1 (5 bases). The source is an adult who received the MenACWY meningococcal vaccine as a control. The CDR3 sequence is CASSGRGVSPLHF. The DNA for the CDR3 is TGTGCCAGCAGCGGGCGGGGGGTATCACCCCTCCACTTT.